The 17 T cell receptor beta chains below come from one sample, sequenced in a study of blood T cell repertoires in COVID-19. Some clones are missing from TCRdb's copy, which holds only in-frame ones; the method was immunoSEQ multiplex PCR. Of approximately 100,000 clones listed, 84% are singletons. The sequencing sample was made of peripheral blood. The receptor source for this set is a woman aged 60-70 years with acute or convalescent COVID-19.

This chain connects TRBV5-6 to TRBJ2-3; 9 nucleotides line up with TRBD2. Looked up from germline, CDR1 is SGHDT and CDR2 is YYEEEE. J gave up 6 bases and V 0 bases, and 8 bases lay outside the gene matches. The CDR3 has 16 residues. The CDR3 reads CASSLAAAGGGDTQYF. Written as DNA, the CDR3 is TGTGCCAGCAGCTTGGCCGCAGCGGGGGGAGGTGATACGCAGTATTTT. Variable domain in full (rest from reference TRBV5-6 and TRBJ2-3): DAGVTQSPTHLIKTRGQQVTLRCSPKSGHDTVSWYQQALGQGPQFIFQYYEEEERQRGNFPDRFSGHQFPNYSSELNVNALLLGDSALYLCASSLAAAGGGDTQYFGPGTRLTVL.

V and J are TRBV2 and TRBJ1-2; 7 positions agree with TRBD1. This CDR3 has 20 amino acids. Looked up from germline, CDR1 is SNHLY and CDR2 is FYNNEI. V lost 4 bases, J lost 7 bases, and 27 bases stayed unmatched. DNA of the CDR3: TGTGCCAGCAGTGCGGCCCCCTTCAAGCCTGGGACAGACTTTGGGGGTGGCTACACCTTC. Translation gives CASSAAPFKPGTDFGGGYTF. Looking up the rest from reference TRBV2 and TRBJ1-2 gives the full variable domain: EPEVTQTPSHQVTQMGQEVILRCVPISNHLYFYWYRQILGQKVEFLVSFYNNEISEKSEIFDDQFSVERPDGSNFTLKIRSTKLEDSAMYFCASSAAPFKPGTDFGGGYTFGSGTRLTVV.

This clone was observed many times. The rearrangement uses TRBV5-4 and TRBJ2-7, with 8 bases identical to TRBD2. From germline, CDR1 is SGHNT and CDR2 YYREEE (reference sequence). The CDR3 runs to 14 residues. The V gene end was trimmed by 0 bases and the J gene end by 2 bases; junction bases not matched to a gene: 1. The CDR3 is CASSLAAGAYEQYF. The DNA of the CDR3 is TGTGCCAGCAGCTTGGCAGCGGGAGCCTACGAGCAGTACTTC.

This clone was counted between two and nine times. The J gene is TRBJ1-2, the V gene TRBV6-5, with D hard to call. This CDR3 has 13 residues. The ends were cut back, 5 bases at V and 4 bases at J, with 11 bases in the middle. The germline V gene has CDR1 MNHEY and CDR2 SVGAGI. This CDR3 is CASSQREGYGYTF. The DNA for the CDR3 is TGTGCCAGCAGTCAGCGGGAGGGCTATGGCTACACCTTC.

The chain couples TRBV24-1 to TRBJ2-7; tentative D call: TRBD2 (7 bases). The CDR3 length is 15 residues. The V gene lost 8 bases and the J gene lost 0 bases, with 16 bases spanning the gap. Germline CDR1 and CDR2: KGHDR and SFDVKD. CDR3: CATITDSGDSYEQYF. In DNA, the CDR3 is TGTGCCACCATTACGGACAGCGGGGACTCCTACGAGCAGTACTTC.

This chain connects TRBV12-3 or TRBV12-4 to TRBJ2-5, with 7 bases that match TRBD1. The CDR3 loop spans 13 amino acids. Germline trimming cut 6 bases from V and 4 bases from J; bases unmatched to any gene: 5. CDR3 in amino acids: CASSGNRGETQYF. For the CDR3, the DNA is TGTGCCAGCAGCGGAAACAGGGGAGAGACCCAGTACTTC.

The chain combines TRBV5-5 with TRBJ1-4; D ambiguous. Between the trimmed V and J ends, which lost 4 bases and 0 bases, there was a span of 13 bases. Germline CDR1 and CDR2: SGHKS and YYEKEE (reference sequence). This CDR3 comprises 16 residues. As DNA, the CDR3 is TGTGCCAGCAGCCTTTTACCGGGAACAACTAATGAAAAACTGTTTTTT. As protein: CASSLLPGTTNEKLFF.

The chain couples TRBV2 to TRBJ2-7; 7 bases map to TRBD2. Trimming removed 7 bases from V and 0 bases from J; junction bases left unmatched: 6. Germline-derived CDR1 and CDR2 are SNHLY and FYNNEI. The CDR3 runs to 14 residues. In DNA, the CDR3 is TGTGCCAGCATCAGACCGGGGGGCTCCTACGAGCAGTACTTC. This gives the protein CASIRPGGSYEQYF.

The V gene is TRBV7-9, the J gene TRBJ2-2; 8 bases are a match to TRBD2. The CDR3 covers 16 residues. V lost 9 bases, J lost 4 bases, and 13 bases stayed unmatched. Germline CDR1 and CDR2: SEHNR and FQNEAQ (reference sequence). CDR3 DNA: TGTGCCAGTTCACATGTAGCGGGAAGGGGCACCGGGGAGCTGTTTTTT. Amino acids: CASSHVAGRGTGELFF.

The chain has TRBV2 and TRBJ2-1; TRBD2 matches at 11 bases. The CDR3 is 16 residues long. The germline gives CDR1 SNHLY, CDR2 FYNNEI. Trimming took 4 bases from V and 7 from J; bases not matched to a gene: 9. In DNA, the CDR3 is TGTGCCAGCAGTGCACCGCTAGCGGGAGGAGGTAATGAGCAGTTCTTC. It specifies CASSAPLAGGGNEQFF.

J is TRBJ2-3 and V is TRBV4-1, with 12 bases identical to TRBD2. This CDR3 is 17 amino acids long. Germline V gene lookup returns CDR1 MGHRA and CDR2 YSYEKL. With V trimmed by 0 bases and J by 3 bases, 4 bases remained unmatched. The CDR3 nucleotides are TGCGCCAGCAGCCAAGAGCGACTAGCGGGAGAAACAGATACGCAGTATTTT. This sequence encodes CASSQERLAGETDTQYF.

V usage is TRBV2 and J usage is TRBJ1-2, with TRBD1 as a possible D gene (5 bases). Germline V CDR1 and CDR2: SNHLY, FYNNEI. This CDR3 region has 13 residues. Trimming took 7 bases from V and 6 from J, leaving 15 bases between them. CDR3: CASTVSREDGYTF. Written as DNA, the CDR3 is TGTGCCAGCACAGTGAGCAGGGAGGATGGCTACACCTTC.

J is TRBJ2-7 and V is TRBV12-3 or TRBV12-4, with D perhaps matching TRBD2 (5 bases). The germline V and J ends were trimmed by 6 bases and 6 bases, with 12 bases remaining between them. This CDR3 is 12 amino acids long. The CDR3 bases are TGTGCCAGCAGGTATGGGAGCGGCGAGCAGTACTTC. Protein: CASRYGSGEQYF.

This sequence joins TRBV6-5 and TRBJ2-3, with 8 bases identical to TRBD2. Germline CDR1 and CDR2: MNHEY and SVGAGI. CDR3 length: 14 residues. V lost 8 bases and J lost 5; bases outside the gene matches: 9. Here the CDR3 DNA reads TGTGCCAGCGCAACGAGCGGGGGATTAGATACGCAGTATTTT. Translation: CASATSGGLDTQYF.

The rearrangement links TRBV5-4 to TRBJ1-4; D gene ambiguous. Trimming shortened V by 0 bases and J by 1 base, and 7 bases separated the two germline ends. Germline V gene sequence: CDR1 SGHNT, CDR2 YYREEE (reference sequence). The CDR3 covers 15 residues. The CDR3 region is CASSLASGTNEKLFF. The CDR3 DNA reads TGTGCCAGCAGCTTGGCCTCGGGAACTAATGAAAAACTGTTTTTT.

V usage is TRBV12-5 and J usage is TRBJ1-5; 10 bases match TRBD1. This CDR3 spans 16 amino acids. Germline V gene data show CDR1 as LGHNT and CDR2 as FRNRAP. J gave up 2 bases and V 5 bases, and 6 bases lay outside the gene matches. CDR3: CASGPPGTGGNQPQHF. Written as DNA, the CDR3 is TGTGCTAGTGGTCCCCCCGGGACAGGGGGCAATCAGCCCCAGCATTTT.

CDR3 protein: CASSRDGANYGYTF. The CDR3 DNA reads as TGTGCCAGCAGCCGTGACGGAGCTAACTATGGCTACACCTTC. The chain carries TRBV3-1 (or the pseudogene TRBV3-2) and TRBJ1-2; D unclear. The CDR3 covers 14 residues. CDR1 is LGHDT and CDR2 is YNNKEL in the germline V gene (reference sequence). Trimming pared 4 bases from V and 0 bases from J, leaving 9 bases between.